This T cell receptor beta chain was sequenced for a study of cytomegalovirus exposure and HLA in healthy donors. Profiled with immunoSEQ multiplex PCR; TCRdb holds only in-frame clones, not every one. The table records roughly 150,000 clones, approximately 88% of them present only once. Donors were drawn from the approximately 110-subject validation cohort, separate from the approximately 680-subject first cohort. This CDR3 has 17 residues. CDR1 is SGHVS and CDR2 is FQNEAQ in the germline V gene. The ends lost 5 bases at V and 5 bases at J; junction bases unmatched: 13. The source is a woman aged 18-30 years in good health and CMV-seropositive. The rearrangement joins TRBV7-8 to TRBJ2-3; 10 bases align to TRBD2. Input material: PBMCs. CDR3 in amino acids: CASSPFVAGGGKDTQYF. CDR3 nucleotide sequence: TGTGCCAGCAGCCCATTCGTAGCGGGAGGAGGGAAAGATACGCAGTATTTT.